One sample yielded the 26 T cell receptor beta chains listed below, sequenced in a study of beta chain features in type 1 diabetes. Of the isolated RNA, all was reverse transcribed, and so the sequenced material was expressed TCRB transcripts. Only in-frame clones appear in the TCRdb table, and some are missing; sequencing was by immunoSEQ multiplex PCR. The sample lists 200,000 to 250,000 clones, around 68% occurring once. Sequencing used naive CD4+ T cells from blood. The receptors derive from a man aged 25 to 40 in good health.

This clone was found a few times. The chain links TRBV5-4 to TRBJ2-1; D gene ambiguous. CDR1 and CDR2 (germline): SGHNT, YYREEE (reference sequence). The CDR3 has 16 amino acids. V lost 0 bases, J lost 0 bases, and 10 bases lay in between. The CDR3 region is CASSLENYPSYNEQFF. In DNA, the CDR3 is TGTGCCAGCAGCTTGGAAAACTACCCCTCCTACAATGAGCAGTTCTTC.

With respect to this clone: The same CDR3 arises from other DNA sequences in this sample as well. This chain links TRBV30 with TRBJ2-7; D is ambiguous. CDR1 is GTSNPN, CDR2 SVGIG, per germline (reference sequence). Trimming pared 3 bases from V and 2 bases from J, leaving 8 bases between. The CDR3 has 12 amino acids. CDR3 sequence reads: CAWSGQPYEQYF. The CDR3 bases are TGTGCCTGGAGCGGGCAACCCTACGAGCAGTACTTC.

The rearrangement joins TRBV12-5 to TRBJ2-3; the match to TRBD1 covers 7 bases. With V trimmed by 2 bases and J by 0 bases, 8 bases remained unmatched. The CDR3 is made up of 17 amino acids. In germline, CDR1 is LGHNT, CDR2 FRNRAP. The CDR3 sequence is CASGLITGTASTDTQYF. CDR3 nucleotides: TGTGCTAGTGGTTTGATTACCGGGACAGCTAGCACAGATACGCAGTATTTT.

The rearrangement uses TRBV29-1 and TRBJ2-1, with 7 positions matching TRBD2. V was pared by 2 bases and J by 7 bases, with 8 bases of the junction left unmatched. CDR3 length: 14 amino acids. In germline, CDR1 is SQVTM, CDR2 ANQGSEA. The CDR3 sequence: CSVERRGSRNEQFF. The CDR3 DNA reads as TGCAGCGTTGAAAGGCGCGGGAGCAGGAATGAGCAGTTCTTC.

This clone occurred once. This chain joins TRBV5-1 and TRBJ2-5; D is undetermined. The CDR3 sequence is 13 residues long. V lost 3 bases and J lost 3, with 9 bases in between. Germline CDR1 and CDR2: SGHRS and YFSETQ. CDR3 region: CASSSTLEETQYF. Here the CDR3 DNA reads TGCGCCAGCAGCTCGACACTGGAAGAGACCCAGTACTTC.

The chain uses TRBV7-2 and TRBJ2-3; 8 bases map to TRBD2. In germline, CDR1 is SGHTA, CDR2 FQGNSA. This CDR3 has 16 amino acids. Trimming took 1 base from V and 5 from J; bases not matched to a gene: 8. In DNA, the CDR3 is TGTGCCAGCAGCTTAGTTGGCGGGAGGAATGGAGATACGCAGTATTTT. Translation: CASSLVGGRNGDTQYF.

In the case of this clone: This CDR3 is also generated by other DNA sequences in the sample. CDR3 coding DNA: TGCAGTGCTAGGGGGCAAGAGACCCAGTACTTC. Amino acids: CSARGQETQYF. The V and J genes are TRBV20-1 and TRBJ2-5; D is ambiguous. Trimming removed 3 bases at V and 2 bases at J, with 4 bases between. The CDR3 length is 11 residues. Germline values: CDR1 DFQATT, CDR2 SNEGSKA (reference sequence).

This clone appeared a few times. The identical CDR3 is also encoded by other nucleotide sequences in the sample. The chain couples TRBV30 to TRBJ2-7; D might be TRBD1 (5 bases). Germline V lookup: CDR1 GTSNPN, CDR2 SVGIG (reference sequence). The CDR3 has 12 residues. Trimming left V 1 base short and J 4 bases short, with 8 bases between. The CDR3 loop is CAWSAQGYEQYF. The CDR3 bases are TGTGCCTGGAGTGCGCAGGGTTACGAGCAGTACTTC.

This clone was picked up a small number of times. The chain couples TRBV7-2 to TRBJ2-2; TRBD2 might be the D (6 bases). CDR1 is SGHTA, CDR2 FQGNSA, per germline. V lost 5 bases and J 6 bases, leaving 10 bases between the germline ends. This CDR3 is 13 amino acids long. As DNA, the CDR3 is TGTGCCAGCAGCCCGAGGGAGGCCGGGGAGCTGTTTTTT. This codes for CASSPREAGELFF.

The V gene is TRBV5-1, the J gene TRBJ2-7; D gene uncertain. Germline assignment: CDR1 SGHRS and CDR2 YFSETQ. V was clipped by 5 bases and J by 1 base, with 13 bases between them. The CDR3 sequence is 14 residues long. CDR3 sequence (DNA): TGCGCCAGCAGACAAGAACGGGCGTCCTACGAGCAGTACTTC. Its protein is CASRQERASYEQYF.

The CDR3 DNA sequence: TGTGCCTGGAGAATGCAGGGAAGAGTGTACGAGCAGTACTTC. This translates into CAWRMQGRVYEQYF. V gene TRBV30 combines with J gene TRBJ2-7; D may be TRBD1 (5 bases). The V end was cut by 3 bases, the J end by 4 bases, with 16 bases between. Per the germline V gene, CDR1 is GTSNPN and CDR2 is SVGIG (reference sequence). This CDR3 has 14 amino acids.

With respect to this clone: The same CDR3 can be traced to other DNA sequences in this sample. The genes are TRBV29-1 and TRBJ1-5, with 8 nucleotides matching TRBD1. Germline assignment: CDR1 SQVTM and CDR2 ANQGSEA. The CDR3 consists of 13 residues. The junction had 5 bases not matched to a gene; V was cut back by 7 bases and J by 3 bases. The CDR3: CSATTGANQPQHF. The DNA for the CDR3 is TGCAGCGCTACGACAGGGGCCAATCAGCCCCAGCATTTT.

The chain combines TRBV20-1 with TRBJ1-1; unclear D gene. The CDR3 runs to 11 residues. Trimming shortened V by 6 bases and J by 0 bases, and 5 bases separated the two germline ends. Germline V gene data show CDR1 as DFQATT and CDR2 as SNEGSKA (reference sequence). CDR3 sequence reads: CSAGVNTEAFF. The CDR3 DNA reads TGCAGTGCGGGTGTGAACACTGAAGCTTTCTTT.

The chain recombines TRBV25-1 with TRBJ2-5, with D unresolved. V shed 3 bases and J shed 5 bases, with 13 bases lying between them. CDR1 MGHDK and CDR2 SYGVNS come from the germline V gene. The CDR3 is 14 amino acids. DNA for the CDR3: TGTGCCAGCAGTGATTCTAAAGGGCTGGAGACCCAGTACTTC. Protein sequence: CASSDSKGLETQYF. The whole variable domain, remainder taken from reference TRBV25-1 and TRBJ2-5, is EADIYQTPRYLVIGTGKKITLECSQTMGHDKMYWYQQDPGMELHLIHYSYGVNSTEKGDLSSESTVSRIRTEHFPLTLESARPSHTSQYLCASSDSKGLETQYFGPGTRLLVL.

This clone was counted a few times. V and J are TRBV30 and TRBJ2-1; TRBD2 matches at 9 bases. The CDR3 loop spans 16 amino acids. The trim removed 1 base at V and 3 bases at J, leaving 7 bases unmatched. Germline lookup yields CDR1 GTSNPN and CDR2 SVGIG (reference sequence). Written as DNA, the CDR3 is TGTGCCTGGAGTGCCAAGACTAGCGGAAACTACAATGAGCAGTTCTTC. Its translation is CAWSAKTSGNYNEQFF.

CDR3 loop: CASSLGQANTGELFF. The CDR3 nucleotides are TGTGCCAGCAGCTTAGGTCAGGCGAACACCGGGGAGCTGTTTTTT. The rearrangement joins TRBV7-2 to TRBJ2-2; unclear D gene. CDR1 and CDR2 (germline): SGHTA, FQGNSA. CDR3 length: 15 amino acids. The V end was cut by 1 base, the J end by 0 bases, with 6 bases between.

The CDR3, as DNA: TGTGCCAGCAGCCAGACAAAAGCGGGACCGACAGATACGCAGTATTTT. This gives the protein CASSQTKAGPTDTQYF. The chain recombines TRBV14 with TRBJ2-3; 7 nucleotides agree with TRBD2. Trimming cost V 3 bases and J 3 bases; bases outside gene matches: 9. In germline, CDR1 is SGHDN, CDR2 FVKESK. This CDR3 has 16 residues.

Details on this clone: This same CDR3 is encoded by further DNA sequences in the sample. The chain couples TRBV29-1 to TRBJ2-5; no firm D call. The V gene's germline CDR1 is SQVTM and CDR2 ANQGSEA. The germline V and J ends were trimmed by 3 bases and 1 base, with 6 bases remaining between them. The CDR3 runs 12 residues. The CDR3 DNA sequence: TGCAGCGTTGATACGGGCCAAGAGACCCAGTACTTC. It is translated as CSVDTGQETQYF.

The sample holds one count of this clone. This sample also contains other DNA sequences that code for the same CDR3. The chain employs TRBV30 and TRBJ2-7; D is ambiguous. The CDR3 consists of 11 residues. Germline lookup yields CDR1 GTSNPN and CDR2 SVGIG (reference sequence). V lost 0 bases, J lost 7 bases, and 7 bases lay in between. CDR3 loop: CAWSVQREQYF. The DNA of the CDR3 is TGTGCCTGGAGTGTACAGAGGGAGCAGTACTTC.

The chain carries TRBV29-1 and TRBJ2-7, with TRBD1 matching 8 bases. V lost 4 bases, J lost 5 bases, and 4 bases stayed unmatched. The CDR3 runs to 12 residues. CDR1 is SQVTM, CDR2 ANQGSEA, per germline. The CDR3 DNA sequence: TGCAGCGTTGCGACAGGGGCCGACGAGCAGTACTTC. Translated: CSVATGADEQYF.

The gene calls are TRBV29-1 and TRBJ2-1; D not resolved. With 5 bases removed from V and 5 bases from J, the gap between germline ends came to 13 bases. CDR1 is SQVTM and CDR2 is ANQGSEA in the germline V gene. CDR3 size: 13 residues. This chain's CDR3 is CSVNRLRNNEQFF. The CDR3 nucleotides read TGCAGCGTTAACAGACTGAGGAACAATGAGCAGTTCTTC.

The chain carries TRBV30 and TRBJ2-1; the D gene is possibly TRBD2 (6 bases). Germline V gene lookup returns CDR1 GTSNPN and CDR2 SVGIG (reference sequence). The CDR3 extends over 13 amino acids. V was shortened by 3 bases and J by 7 bases, with 13 bases between the two germline ends. CDR3 sequence: CAWSLIRGNEQFF. The CDR3 nucleotides read TGTGCCTGGAGCTTAATTCGGGGGAATGAGCAGTTCTTC.

This clone was recorded once. This sample includes further DNA sequences coding for the same CDR3. The chain has TRBV30 and TRBJ2-1; no definite D call. The germline gives CDR1 GTSNPN, CDR2 SVGIG (reference sequence). This CDR3 has 12 amino acids. Trimming took 2 bases from V and 0 from J, leaving 2 bases between them. CDR3 sequence: CAWSSSYNEQFF. The CDR3 DNA reads TGTGCCTGGAGTTCCTCCTACAATGAGCAGTTCTTC.

The chain has TRBV25-1 and TRBJ2-3; no clear D. The V gene lost 4 bases and the J gene lost 2 bases, with 10 bases spanning the gap. The CDR3 totals 14 residues. The germline gives CDR1 MGHDK, CDR2 SYGVNS. Here the CDR3 reads CASSGEGPTDTQYF. In nucleotides, the CDR3 is TGTGCCAGCAGTGGGGAAGGCCCCACAGATACGCAGTATTTT.

This sequence joins TRBV9 and TRBJ2-3, with 8 positions matching TRBD2. The CDR3 covers 15 residues. V shed 3 bases and J 3 bases; nucleotides not matched to a gene: 6. Germline V gives CDR1 SGDLS, CDR2 YYNGEE. CDR3 loop: CASSAIAGRTDTQYF. CDR3 sequence (DNA): TGTGCCAGCAGCGCGATAGCGGGAAGGACAGATACGCAGTATTTT. The whole variable domain, filled in from reference TRBV9 and TRBJ2-3, reads DSGVTQTPKHLITATGQRVTLRCSPRSGDLSVYWYQQSLDQGLQFLIQYYNGEERAKGNILERFSAQQFPDLHSELNLSSLELGDSALYFCASSAIAGRTDTQYFGPGTRLTVL.

V usage is TRBV6-6 and J usage is TRBJ2-3; 7 bases are a match to TRBD2. The CDR3 has 16 amino acids. Per the germline V gene, CDR1 is MNHNY and CDR2 is SVGAGI (reference sequence). V was pared by 6 bases and J by 0 bases, with 9 bases of the junction left unmatched. CDR3 coding DNA: TGTGCCAGCAGGGAGGGAGGGGCCATTAGCACAGATACGCAGTATTTT. It is translated as CASREGGAISTDTQYF.